This is a list of T cell receptor beta chains from one sample in a study of T cells in Graves' hyperthyroidism and ophthalmopathy. TCRdb ran MiXCR on the multiplex PCR reads and lists one entry per CDR3 protein. The sample shows hundreds of thousands of distinct CDR3 sequences, 35% of them seen only once. Sample: blood. All receptors come from a middle-aged woman with Graves' hyperthyroidism. The CDR3 runs from the conserved cysteine through the conserved F or W. A D gene is named only where the DNA matches it firmly. Clone size is shown for a subset of rows, as once, few, many or a class of expanded clone.

d_call: .; v_call: TRBV6-5; j_call: TRBJ1-1; clone_size: few; cdr3_aa: CASSYPWREVKNTEAFF; cdr3_nt: TGTGCCAGCAGTTACCCATGGAGGGAAGTAAAGAACACTGAAGCTTTCTTT
d_call: TRBD1; v_call: TRBV12-3/TRBV12-4; j_call: TRBJ1-1; clone_size: few; cdr3_aa: CASSKNTGGPSEAFF; cdr3_nt: TGTGCCAGCAGCAAAAATACAGGGGGCCCCTCTGAAGCTTTCTTT
d_call: TRBD2; v_call: TRBV29-1; j_call: TRBJ2-1; clone_size: .; cdr3_aa: CSVEAGGSYNEQFF; cdr3_nt: TGCAGCGTTGAAGCGGGGGGGTCCTACAATGAGCAGTTCTTC
d_call: .; v_call: TRBV9; j_call: TRBJ1-3; clone_size: .; cdr3_aa: CASSPTSGVLSGNTIYF; cdr3_nt: TGTGCCAGCTCACCTACGTCCGGGGTCCTCTCTGGAAACACCATATATTTT
d_call: .; v_call: TRBV7-8; j_call: TRBJ2-7; clone_size: .; cdr3_aa: CASSQVLPAVSSYEQYF; cdr3_nt: TGTGCCAGCAGCCAAGTCCTACCAGCGGTAAGCTCCTACGAGCAGTACTTC
d_call: .; v_call: TRBV7-9; j_call: TRBJ1-6; clone_size: .; cdr3_aa: CASSLGAESPLHF; cdr3_nt: TGTGCCAGCAGCTTGGGGGCGGAATCACCCCTCCACTTT
d_call: TRBD1; v_call: TRBV20-1; j_call: TRBJ1-5; clone_size: many; cdr3_aa: CSASQGLNQPQHF; cdr3_nt: TGCAGTGCTTCACAGGGGCTGAATCAGCCCCAGCATTTT
d_call: TRBD1; v_call: TRBV14; j_call: TRBJ1-2; clone_size: many; cdr3_aa: CASSQRDRGIEGYTF; cdr3_nt: TGTGCCAGCAGCCAACGGGACAGGGGAATTGAGGGCTACACCTTC
d_call: TRBD1; v_call: TRBV7-9; j_call: TRBJ1-2; clone_size: once; cdr3_aa: CASSQGQGRGYTF; cdr3_nt: TGTGCCAGCAGCCAAGGACAGGGGCGCGGCTACACCTTC
d_call: .; v_call: TRBV29-1; j_call: TRBJ2-5; clone_size: many; cdr3_aa: CSVEFARRGSETQYF; cdr3_nt: TGCAGCGTTGAATTCGCCCGGAGGGGGTCGGAGACCCAGTACTTC
d_call: TRBD1; v_call: TRBV12-3/TRBV12-4; j_call: TRBJ1-2; clone_size: many; cdr3_aa: CASSLQGGVYGYTF; cdr3_nt: TGTGCCAGCAGTTTGCAGGGGGGAGTCTATGGCTACACCTTC
d_call: .; v_call: TRBV25-1; j_call: TRBJ1-2; clone_size: many; cdr3_aa: CASSDLGTDWGYTF; cdr3_nt: TGTGCCAGCAGTGACTTAGGGACGGATTGGGGCTACACCTTC
d_call: TRBD1; v_call: TRBV20-1; j_call: TRBJ2-7; clone_size: many; cdr3_aa: CSARDPGQGYEQYF; cdr3_nt: TGCAGTGCTAGAGACCCGGGACAGGGCTACGAGCAGTACTTC
d_call: .; v_call: TRBV11-2; j_call: TRBJ1-5; clone_size: .; cdr3_aa: CASSLGRDPSNQPQHF; cdr3_nt: TGTGCCAGCAGCTTAGGCCGGGACCCTAGCAATCAGCCCCAGCATTTT
d_call: .; v_call: TRBV5-1; j_call: TRBJ1-2; clone_size: few; cdr3_aa: CASSLLPGEGYTF; cdr3_nt: TGCGCCAGCAGCCTCCTTCCAGGGGAAGGCTACACCTTC
d_call: .; v_call: TRBV13; j_call: TRBJ2-7; clone_size: few; cdr3_aa: CASSSQDSTYEQYF; cdr3_nt: TGTGCCAGCAGCTCCCAGGACAGCACCTACGAGCAGTACTTC
d_call: TRBD1; v_call: TRBV24-1; j_call: TRBJ1-2; clone_size: .; cdr3_aa: CATSDRDSYGCTF; cdr3_nt: TGTGCCACCAGTGACAGGGACAGCTATGGCTGCACCTTC
d_call: .; v_call: TRBV7-9; j_call: TRBJ2-6; clone_size: many; cdr3_aa: CASSLYLGKSSGANVLTF; cdr3_nt: TGTGCCAGCAGCTTGTACCTCGGGAAAAGCTCTGGGGCCAACGTCCTGACTTTC
d_call: .; v_call: TRBV4-1; j_call: TRBJ1-1; clone_size: few; cdr3_aa: CASSQPNFKTEAFF; cdr3_nt: TGCGCCAGCAGCCAACCTAATTTCAAGACTGAAGCTTTCTTT
d_call: .; v_call: TRBV12-3/TRBV12-4; j_call: TRBJ2-5; clone_size: .; cdr3_aa: CASSLQPTQETQYF; cdr3_nt: TGTGCCAGCAGTTTACAGCCAACTCAAGAGACCCAGTACTTC
d_call: .; v_call: TRBV20-1; j_call: TRBJ1-6; clone_size: few; cdr3_aa: CSALDPNNSPLHF; cdr3_nt: TGCAGTGCTCTGGACCCCAATAATTCACCCCTCCACTTT
d_call: TRBD1; v_call: TRBV2; j_call: TRBJ1-2; clone_size: many; cdr3_aa: CASSRQGTNYGYTF; cdr3_nt: TGTGCCAGCAGCCGACAGGGGACTAACTATGGCTACACCTTC
d_call: .; v_call: TRBV24-1; j_call: TRBJ2-2; clone_size: .; cdr3_aa: CATSVRHISNTGELFF; cdr3_nt: TGTGCCACCAGTGTACGACATATCTCGAACACCGGGGAGCTGTTTTTT
d_call: TRBD1; v_call: TRBV27; j_call: TRBJ2-5; clone_size: once; cdr3_aa: CASSPYIQGQGSETQYF; cdr3_nt: TGTGCCAGCAGTCCTTATATTCAGGGACAGGGCTCGGAGACCCAGTACTTC
d_call: TRBD1; v_call: TRBV11-2; j_call: TRBJ2-5; clone_size: once; cdr3_aa: CASSYRGQGGETQYF; cdr3_nt: TGTGCCAGCAGCTACCGGGGACAGGGCGGAGAGACCCAGTACTTC
d_call: .; v_call: TRBV7-6; j_call: TRBJ2-7; clone_size: many; cdr3_aa: CASSSQAGGYEQYF; cdr3_nt: TGTGCCAGCAGCTCGCAAGCTGGTGGTTACGAGCAGTACTTC
d_call: TRBD2; v_call: TRBV7-9; j_call: TRBJ2-7; clone_size: few; cdr3_aa: CASSHELAGSYEQYF; cdr3_nt: TGTGCCAGCAGTCACGAACTAGCGGGATCCTACGAGCAGTACTTC
d_call: .; v_call: TRBV6-5; j_call: TRBJ1-4; clone_size: .; cdr3_aa: CASSYSISLNEKLFF; cdr3_nt: TGTGCCAGCAGTTACTCGATTAGTTTAAATGAAAAACTGTTTTTT
d_call: .; v_call: TRBV20-1; j_call: TRBJ2-7; clone_size: few; cdr3_aa: CSAPGEVYEQYF; cdr3_nt: TGCAGTGCCCCAGGGGAAGTCTACGAGCAGTACTTC